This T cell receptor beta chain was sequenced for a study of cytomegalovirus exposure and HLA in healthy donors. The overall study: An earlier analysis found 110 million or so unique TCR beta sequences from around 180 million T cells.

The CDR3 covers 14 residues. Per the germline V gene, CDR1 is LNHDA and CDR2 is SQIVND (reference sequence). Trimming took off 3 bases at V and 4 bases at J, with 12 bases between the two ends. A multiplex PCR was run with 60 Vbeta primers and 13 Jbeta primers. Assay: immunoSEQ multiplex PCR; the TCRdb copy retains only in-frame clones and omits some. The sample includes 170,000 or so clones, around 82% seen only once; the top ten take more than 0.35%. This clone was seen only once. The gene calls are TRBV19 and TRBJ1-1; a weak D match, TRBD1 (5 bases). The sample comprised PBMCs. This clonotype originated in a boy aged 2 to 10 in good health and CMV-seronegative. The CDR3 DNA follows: TGTGCCAGTAGTATTGGGGGGGGGTTCACTGAAGCTTTCTTT. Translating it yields CASSIGGGFTEAFF.